The source of this T cell receptor beta chain is a study of cytomegalovirus exposure and HLA in healthy donors (dated by TCRdb to about 2017). General notes on the study: An earlier analysis of 587 of the donors reported about 250 Gb of sequence data and some 120 million unique TCR beta sequences from about 179 million T cells. Roughly 300 gigabases of sequencing data and roughly 81 million unique TCR sequences made up an early release that covered several hundred HLA-typed donors. Among the approximately 420 genotyped donors, about 85% belonged to the genetic ancestry cluster associated with self-reported Caucasian donors. The study aimed to test whether signatures of past pathogen exposure could be identified by cataloging public T cell receptors. The study profiled the T cell repertoires of 666 subjects by immunosequencing and related them to cytomegalovirus serostatus. In addition to the first cohort of around 670 subjects, a separate validation cohort of some 120 different subjects was used. High-throughput TCR immunosequencing, statistical association of individual TCRs with disease status, and machine learning were combined to predict cytomegalovirus infection status. A later analysis re-analyzed previously published TCR beta repertoires from about 600 donors and added high-resolution HLA genotyping to study TCR occurrence patterns. The later analysis used no new phenotypic data to find candidate immune exposures, relying instead on TCR beta sequences and their occurrence across donors. In an earlier analysis of 500 to 650 of the donors, high-throughput TCR beta sequencing was used to judge whether each TCR beta V gene segment behaved as functional or pseudogenic. Donor age, sex, ethnicity and CMV serostatus were compiled together with the repertoire data. A later genetic analysis used genome-wide SNP genotypes for about 65% of the 666 donors, treating that subset as a discovery cohort. All discovery cohort repertoires had been generated using a single sequencing platform. HLA typing included class I and class II loci at four-digit resolution. The number of donors typed differed by locus, with about 629-640 for A, B, C, DRB1 and DQB1, around 500 for DQA1, approximately 570 for DPA1, and some 470 for DPB1. Roughly 5 DR-DQ haplotypes were treated as single units for association and clustering because of strong linkage in the cohort. On average, about 240,000 unique TCR beta nucleotide sequences were sequenced per donor among more than 350 genotyped donors of the cohort, with roughly 18% of those sequences being non-productive. General findings and caveats noted by the study authors: Presence/absence analyses assumed roughly uniform sequencing depth across donors, an assumption that may not hold. The study listed approximately 160 TCR beta chains as associated with cytomegalovirus. Because some donors lacked HLA typing at each locus, the association tests relied only on the typed subset. According to a later analysis, most CMV-associated TCR beta chains appeared to be HLA-restricted, and the HLA associations seemed to be driven largely by CMV exposure. The 87-base-pair reads could not distinguish some IMGT-functional V segments, including TRBV6-2 and TRBV6-3, so those segments were excluded. Cytomegalovirus status was reported to be diagnosed by the classifier with high specificity and sensitivity in both the original and validation cohorts. CMV serostatus was the only immune exposure information available for the cohort. Several of the top co-occurrence clusters appeared to be linked to parvovirus B19, influenza, CMV and Epstein-Barr virus, according to a later analysis. Strong co-occurrence of HLA alleles, especially DR and DQ, made assigning TCR associations to individual alleles difficult. Correlated functional status among segregating V segments might be attributable to linkage disequilibrium, but an unknown experimental factor could not be ruled out. Compared with the roughly 720-donor mean, donors in an Asian-associated ancestry cluster had fewer N-insertions in productive TCRs, according to a later genetic analysis. Three of the identified cytomegalovirus-associated TCR beta chains were confirmed in vitro to be specific for cytomegalovirus antigens. In a later analysis, HLA-associated TCR beta chains showed more clonal expansion and lower generation probabilities than non-associated chains that were equally common. The cohort was sequenced for TCR beta chains only, and without alpha or paired-chain data the features that could be detected were limited. According to the authors, the approach could potentially be generalized to other disease states and immunological phenotypes. An association between a missense DCLRE1C variant and V-gene and J-gene trimming of TCR beta chains was found in a later genetic analysis and replicated in an independent cohort. Because counts were too low, more than 15 rarely observed V segments, including chromosome 9 orphons, were left out of the earlier analysis of 587 of the donors. A further reported finding was that TCR beta sequences accurately predicted the HLA-A and HLA-B alleles for most subjects in the first cohort. The sequencing pipeline was judged likely to have produced a cluster of highly shared sequence variants as a technical artifact. In a later analysis, the rate of TCR association differed among HLA loci, with DRB1 alleles having the most associated TCRs and HLA-C alleles having the fewest. Broadly in line with IMGT annotations, most TCR beta V segments showed up in productive rearrangements about 87% or about 30% of the time in an earlier analysis of under 700 of the donors. At a false discovery rate of 0.05, a later analysis linked roughly 17,000 TCR beta sequences to specific HLA alleles. Most TCR sequences were observed very rarely across donors, whereas some public TCRs were present in many individuals.

From a lookup of the germline V gene, CDR1 and CDR2 are SNHLY and FYNNEI. The CDR3 spans 13 residues, from the cysteine through the phenylalanine. Kept here is only the CDR3 DNA, which spans 39 bases and is read in frame from base 1. The germline ends are 19 bases apart after V is trimmed by 11 bases and J by 6 bases. In total, roughly 670 healthy bone marrow donors made up the cohort. Cohort members were all nominally healthy when sampled, although unrecorded immune exposures were likely present. The donor tested CMV seronegative and was one of the 352 seronegative cohort members. Every donor gave a peripheral blood sample, and the peripheral blood mononuclear cells from that sample were used for TCR beta sequencing. The Qiagen DNeasy Blood Extraction Kit was used to extract genomic DNA from the blood cell samples. Library preparation employed the immunoSEQ multiplex PCR assay. For the multiplex PCR, a mixture combining 60 forward primers for TCR Vbeta segments and 13 reverse primers for TCR Jbeta segments was used. Amplification of the CDR3 region of rearranged TCR beta genes was performed with a multiplex PCR assay on genomic DNA. The Illumina HiSeq System was used to sequence the amplified TCR beta libraries as 87-base-pair reads. The source study handled its data this way. A later analysis counted approximately 74 million unique TCR beta chains across the 666 repertoires, and some 11 million of these chains were shared by at least two donors. Raw reads were error-corrected and collapsed into unique sequences with a nearest-neighbor algorithm that merged closely related sequences to remove PCR and sequencing errors. V, D and J gene segments were assigned by aligning CDR3 sequences to IMGT reference sequences. Each retained sequence needed at least a six-nucleotide match to both a V gene segment and a J gene segment. A rearrangement was called productive if the CDR3 had no stop codons and remained in frame with V and J, and every other rearrangement was called non-productive. CDR3 was defined by IMGT convention, running from the second conserved V-encoded cysteine to the conserved J-encoded phenylalanine. In an earlier analysis of approximately 590 of the donors, sequences lacking an unambiguous match to a single V gene segment were excluded. An earlier analysis of a few hundred of the donors called V segments functional above 56.7% productive rearrangements and segregating when the between-donor standard deviation exceeded 5%. A statistical classification framework was built for diagnosing cytomegalovirus status from the catalog of TCR beta chain sequences. A later analysis assigned V and J genes by comparing TCR nucleotide sequences with IMGT/GENE-DB human TR gene sequences. Using the TCRdist pipeline, a later analysis assigned CDR3 sequences along with most-parsimonious VDJ recombination scenarios. In a later analysis, every TCR beta chain was defined by the combination of its CDR3 amino acid sequence and its V-gene family, and reads without a unique V-gene family were dropped. A later analysis removed nearly 600 highly shared, low-generation-probability nucleotide sequences to deal with suspected cross-contamination and a sequencing artifact. In a later analysis, a clonal expansion index for each public chain was calculated from normalized within-repertoire ranks of inferred template counts. In a later analysis, generation probabilities were computed with a VDJ recombination model fitted to out-of-frame rearrangements, and the resulting probabilities were checked against IGoR. A later analysis scored TCR-TCR, TCR-HLA and TCR-CMV co-occurrence with hypergeometric tests, applying a repertoire-size bias correction to TCR pairs. A later analysis estimated false discovery rates by permuting HLA or CMV assignments 20 times. In a later analysis, co-occurring TCRs were grouped using DBSCAN, and TCRdist sequence similarity was added for clustering within HLA-allele-positive subsets. Co-occurrence clustering excluded repertoires with fewer than 30,000 or more than 120,000 public chains, plus five with anomalous nucleotide sharing. The table comes from immuneACCESS by way of TCRdb, which keeps in-frame sequences with V and J called. Part of the clones is missing from these tables; in studies checked, under half for an unresolved V gene and the rest for unknown reasons. V, J and clone size are taken as reported in that table, and D and trimming were inferred from the DNA itself. The table for this sample lists some 150,000 clones; 60% to 80% of them were counted only once. 1.5% to 2% of the sample rests with the top ten.

Points on this clone: It has no known antigen specificity. No much larger clone exists at a distance of one base, and base qualities are not known.

The sequencing sample was made of PBMCs. Rearrangement joined TRBV2 to TRBJ1-1; D gene: possibly TRBD1, on 6 matching bases. The receptor's source is a female donor in good health and CMV-seronegative. Here is the DNA: TGTGCCCGCCGTGGGCTGACAGGCCCTGAAGCTTTCTTT. This gives the protein CARRGLTGPEAFF.